What follows are 6 T cell receptor beta chains derived from one specimen sequenced in a study of blood T cell repertoires in COVID-19 (dated by TCRdb to 2020 to 2021). The library was made by the immunoSEQ multiplex PCR assay. The table was pulled from immuneACCESS by TCRdb, which kept in-frame rearrangements only. Such tables lose some clones; where checked, under half of the loss comes from unresolved V genes, and the rest has no known cause. Across this sample there are around 24,000 clones, with over 80% seen only once. Of the sample, under 75% falls within the top ten clones. The material sequenced was peripheral blood. Source of these receptors: an elderly woman with acute or convalescent COVID-19.

The chain uses TRBV2 and TRBJ2-7; 8 nucleotides line up with TRBD2. The V gene's germline CDR1 is SNHLY and CDR2 FYNNEI. The CDR3 has 14 amino acids. Trimming cost V 8 bases and J 4 bases; bases outside gene matches: 10. The CDR3 DNA is TGTGCCAGCTGTTGGGGACGGGGGGGGTACGAGCAGTACTTC. It yields the protein CASCWGRGGYEQYF.

The chain couples TRBV30 to TRBJ2-7; D uncertain. The length of the CDR3 is 13 residues. Germline V gives CDR1 GTSNPN, CDR2 SVGIG (reference sequence). Trimming removed 3 bases at V and 0 bases at J, with 9 bases between. This chain's CDR3 is CAWRSPYSYEQYF. Written as DNA, the CDR3 is TGTGCCTGGAGGTCTCCGTACTCCTACGAGCAGTACTTC.

The V and J genes are TRBV4-1 and TRBJ1-4; D is unclear. Germline CDR1 MGHRA, CDR2 YSYEKL. The CDR3 totals 14 residues. V dropped 1 base and J dropped 3 bases, with 6 bases sitting between them. CDR3 nucleotides: TGCGCCAGCAGCCAAGTTCGAGCTAATGAAAAACTGTTTTTT. This gives the protein CASSQVRANEKLFF.

The chain has TRBV19 and TRBJ1-1; 8 bases are a match to TRBD1. The junction had 5 bases not matched to a gene; V was cut back by 10 bases and J by 1 base. CDR3 length equals 13 residues. CDR1 LNHDA and CDR2 SQIVND come from the germline V gene (reference sequence). The CDR3 DNA is TGTGCCACTCGGACAGGGTGGAACACTGAAGCTTTCTTT. Protein product: CATRTGWNTEAFF.

The V and J genes are TRBV5-6 and TRBJ1-3; 11 nucleotides match TRBD1. J lost 0 bases, V lost 5 bases, and 4 bases had no gene match. The CDR3 is made up of 16 amino acids. CDR1 and CDR2 from the germline V gene are SGHDT and YYEEEE. In DNA form, the CDR3 reads TGTGCCAGCAGGGCCGGGACAGGGGGCTCTGGAAACACCATATATTTT. This sequence encodes CASRAGTGGSGNTIYF.

The chain carries TRBV6-5 and TRBJ1-5, with 8 bases that match TRBD1. This CDR3 is built from 15 residues. Germline values: CDR1 MNHEY, CDR2 SVGAGI. V trimming: 6 bases; J trimming: 7 bases; junction bases outside the gene matches: 11. The CDR3 reads CASSPRDRWGQPQHF. CDR3 bases: TGTGCCAGCAGCCCCAGGGACAGGTGGGGACAGCCCCAGCATTTT.